This TCR beta chain is drawn from a study of shared clonotypes between healthy human individuals. This clone was detected only once. At the deep level, the assay was run. Measured with immunoSEQ multiplex PCR; TCRdb has only the in-frame clones, and not every one. The table has approximately 1,000,000 clones, about 72% seen once. This clonotype was sampled from a man between 18 and 35 years old in good health. Some clones in this sample may be carry-over from other donors' samples. Material for sequencing was memory CD4+ T cells from PBMCs. Subset in this sample: CD45RA-negative fraction.

The CDR3 here is CASSQGDWYNEQFF. The CDR3 coding sequence is TGTGCCAGCAGCCAAGGGGACTGGTACAATGAGCAGTTCTTC. The chain combines TRBV11-1 with TRBJ2-1; tentative D call: TRBD2 (6 bases). Trimming left V 5 bases short and J 4 bases short, with 12 bases between. The germline V gene has CDR1 SGHAT and CDR2 FQDESV (reference sequence). The CDR3 totals 14 residues.